Below, 27 T cell receptor beta chains from the same sample are listed, as sequenced in a study of control samples from healthy donors and cancer patients. Data came from immunoSEQ multiplex PCR; TCRdb stores just in-frame clones and leaves some out. Of around 82,000 clones detected, over 75% appear once; the ten largest clones hold roughly 7%. The source material was blood. These receptors all stem from a man between 50 and 59 years old in good health.

V and J are TRBV4-1 and TRBJ2-7; D perhaps matches TRBD2 (5 bases). The CDR3 spans 16 residues. V lost 4 bases, J lost 5 bases, and 21 bases lay in between. In germline, CDR1 is MGHRA, CDR2 YSYEKL. The CDR3 loop reads CASSPSDGPLRDEQYF. The CDR3, as DNA: TGCGCCAGCAGCCCCTCTGACGGACCCTTGAGGGACGAGCAGTACTTC.

This clone has just one count. The chain links TRBV18 to TRBJ1-1; tentatively, D is TRBD1 (5 bases). V shed 1 base and J shed 4 bases, with 22 bases lying between them. Germline loops: CDR1 KGHSH, CDR2 LQKENI. The CDR3 sequence is 18 residues long. The CDR3, as DNA: TGTGCCAGCTCACCACTCGGTCACTGGTGGTGGGGGGGCACTGAAGCTTTCTTT. Amino acids: CASSPLGHWWWGGTEAFF.

The chain has TRBV12-3 or TRBV12-4 and TRBJ1-1; D uncertain. The CDR3 contains 13 residues. V dropped 5 bases and J dropped 1 base, with 8 bases sitting between them. For the CDR3, the DNA is TGTGCCAGCAGTCTAAGACAGAACACTGAAGCTTTCTTT. Translating gives CASSLRQNTEAFF.

Only one count was recorded for this clone. The chain joins TRBV14 to TRBJ2-2; TRBD1 matches at 8 bases. Germline V gene sequence: CDR1 SGHDN, CDR2 FVKESK. CDR3 size: 14 residues. J lost 5 bases, V lost 6 bases, and 5 bases had no gene match. CDR3: CASSRTGRTGELFF. CDR3 coding DNA: TGTGCCAGCAGTCGGACAGGGAGGACCGGGGAGCTGTTTTTT.

The rearrangement links TRBV4-1 to TRBJ1-1; D is undetermined. Deletions cut 1 base from V and 1 base from J, with 7 bases between. Per germline, CDR1 MGHRA and CDR2 YSYEKL. CDR3 length: 14 amino acids. Written as DNA, the CDR3 is TGCGCCAGCAGCCAAGGGACTAGGAACACTGAAGCTTTCTTT. Amino acid sequence: CASSQGTRNTEAFF.

This clone was observed a single time. The V and J genes are TRBV7-9 and TRBJ2-1; 9 bases match TRBD1. The ends lost 5 bases at V and 8 bases at J; junction bases unmatched: 10. Looked up from germline, CDR1 is SEHNR and CDR2 is FQNEAQ (reference sequence). The CDR3 has 15 amino acids. CDR3: CASSLPGTGKDEQFF. The CDR3 coding sequence is TGTGCCAGCAGCCTGCCCGGGACAGGGAAGGATGAGCAGTTCTTC. The entire variable domain, with the rest obtained from reference TRBV7-9 and TRBJ2-1, is as follows: DTGVSQNPRHKITKRGQNVTFRCDPISEHNRLYWYRQTLGQGPEFLTYFQNEAQLEKSRLLSDRFSAERPKGSFSTLEIQRTEQGDSAMYLCASSLPGTGKDEQFFGPGTRLTVL.

This clone appeared a single time. V is TRBV7-2 and J is TRBJ1-3, with TRBD1 matching 8 bases. The V gene end was trimmed by 5 bases and the J gene end by 0 bases; junction bases not matched to a gene: 9. Germline V gene lookup returns CDR1 SGHTA and CDR2 FQGNSA. This CDR3 has 17 residues. CDR3 sequence: CASSDRQGWVSGNTIYF. CDR3 in DNA: TGTGCCAGCAGCGACCGACAGGGGTGGGTCTCTGGAAACACCATATATTTT.

The rearrangement joins TRBV9 to TRBJ2-5; tentatively, D is TRBD1 or TRBD2 (5 bases each). The CDR3 is made up of 14 amino acids. From germline, CDR1 is SGDLS and CDR2 YYNGEE. V was shortened by 3 bases and J by 4 bases, with 13 bases between the two germline ends. CDR3 bases: TGTGCCAGCAGCGGGGGCCCGGCGGGAGAGACCCAGTACTTC. Translated, it gives CASSGGPAGETQYF.

This clone was seen just once. V is TRBV11-2 and J is TRBJ2-7; no clear D gene. V gave up 0 bases and J gave up 3 bases, with 6 bases separating them. Germline values: CDR1 SGHAT, CDR2 FQNNGV. The CDR3 length is 13 residues. The CDR3, as DNA: TGTGCCAGCAGCTTAGATAGTATCTACGAGCAGTACTTC. Encoded protein: CASSLDSIYEQYF. Full variable domain (missing parts from reference TRBV11-2 and TRBJ2-7): EAGVAQSPRYKIIEKRQSVAFWCNPISGHATLYWYQQILGQGPKLLIQFQNNGVVDDSQLPKDRFSAERLKGVDSTLKIQPAKLEDSAVYLCASSLDSIYEQYFGPGTRLTVT.

This chain uses TRBV3-1 (or the pseudogene TRBV3-2) with TRBJ1-2; D remains ambiguous. The length of the CDR3 is 12 residues. V lost 3 bases and J 7 bases, leaving 9 bases between the germline ends. From germline, CDR1 is LGHDT and CDR2 YNNKEL (reference sequence). CDR3 DNA: TGTGCCAGCAGCCAGGGTTTTAGTGGCTACACCTTC. Translated, it gives CASSQGFSGYTF.

The rearrangement joins TRBV4-1 to TRBJ2-7; D not resolved. V shed 0 bases and J shed 2 bases, with 11 bases lying between them. CDR1 is MGHRA and CDR2 is YSYEKL in the germline V gene. This CDR3 spans 15 amino acids. The CDR3 DNA sequence: TGCGCCAGCAGCCAAGAAGGTTTGGACCCCTACGAGCAGTACTTC. It codes for CASSQEGLDPYEQYF.

The chain combines TRBV7-2 with TRBJ1-2, with D perhaps matching TRBD1 (5 bases). The CDR3 contains 14 residues. The V gene's germline CDR1 is SGHTA and CDR2 FQGNSA. Trimming cost V 5 bases and J 4 bases, with 14 bases left between them. The CDR3 sequence is CASSRGEPVYGYTF. For the CDR3, the DNA is TGTGCCAGCAGCCGGGGGGAACCAGTCTATGGCTACACCTTC.

This sequence joins TRBV4-1 and TRBJ1-5; weak D call: TRBD1 (5 bases). V lost 1 base, J lost 5 bases, and 6 bases lay in between. The CDR3 runs to 13 residues. CDR1 is MGHRA and CDR2 is YSYEKL in the germline V gene. This chain's CDR3 is CASSQGGDQPQHF. In nucleotides, the CDR3 is TGCGCCAGCAGCCAAGGGGGGGATCAGCCCCAGCATTTT.

J is TRBJ2-7 and V is TRBV27; no definite D call. From germline, CDR1 is MNHEY and CDR2 SMNVEV (reference sequence). The germline V and J ends were trimmed by 7 bases and 6 bases, with 16 bases remaining between them. The CDR3 contains 13 residues. For the CDR3, the DNA is TGTGCCAGCACCCCAACAGCCGAAGGCGAGCAGTACTTC. Its protein product is CASTPTAEGEQYF.

This clone was seen once. The chain recombines TRBV5-6 with TRBJ1-1; 8 positions agree with TRBD1. Germline CDR1 and CDR2: SGHDT and YYEEEE. The CDR3 totals 15 residues. With V trimmed by 0 bases and J by 4 bases, 5 bases remained unmatched. Here the CDR3 DNA reads TGTGCCAGCAGCTTGGGGCAGGGGGCGATCACTGAAGCTTTCTTT. This encodes CASSLGQGAITEAFF.

This clone was counted a single time. V and J are TRBV3-1 (or the pseudogene TRBV3-2) and TRBJ1-6; a possible D gene is TRBD1 (5 bases). The length of the CDR3 is 12 residues. Trimming stripped 6 bases from V and 7 bases from J, with 7 bases between. Looked up from germline, CDR1 is LGHDT and CDR2 is YNNKEL (reference sequence). The CDR3 spells CASRSGNSPLHF. The CDR3 bases are TGTGCCAGCAGATCAGGGAATTCACCCCTCCACTTT.

This clone was detected a few times. The chain carries TRBV4-1 and TRBJ1-1; D gene uncertain. Germline CDR1 reads MGHRA; CDR2 reads YSYEKL. V was clipped by 3 bases and J by 1 base, with 9 bases between them. This CDR3 comprises 14 residues. DNA of the CDR3: TGCGCCAGCAGCCATTTGGCCGGGAACACTGAAGCTTTCTTT. Translated: CASSHLAGNTEAFF.

V gene TRBV7-3 combines with J gene TRBJ2-1, with D possibly called TRBD1 or TRBD2 (6 bases each). This CDR3 region has 17 residues. V shed 4 bases and J shed 8 bases, with 24 bases lying between them. The germline CDR1 and CDR2 sequences are SGHTA and FQGTGA. CDR3 bases: TGTGCCAGCAGCTCCTTGGAGGGGGTAATCGGGTTGGATGAGCAGTTCTTC. Translating it yields CASSSLEGVIGLDEQFF.

The J gene is TRBJ1-5, the V gene TRBV7-2; no clear D. With 2 bases removed from V and 5 bases from J, the gap between germline ends came to 7 bases. Germline values: CDR1 SGHTA, CDR2 FQGNSA. The length of the CDR3 is 13 residues. CDR3 DNA: TGTGCCAGCAGCTTATTCGGGGATCAGCCCCAGCATTTT. Translating gives CASSLFGDQPQHF. The variable domain in full, with the rest retrieved from reference TRBV7-2 and TRBJ1-5, is GAGVSQSPSNKVTEKGKDVELRCDPISGHTALYWYRQSLGQGLEFLIYFQGNSAPDKSGLPSDRFSAERTGGSVSTLTIQRTQQEDSAVYLCASSLFGDQPQHFGDGTRLSIL.

The rearrangement joins TRBV7-9 to TRBJ2-7; 9 nucleotides align to TRBD2. CDR1 is SEHNR, CDR2 FQNEAQ, per germline (reference sequence). This CDR3 is built from 13 residues. Germline trimming cut 5 bases from V and 4 bases from J; bases unmatched to any gene: 3. The CDR3 bases are TGTGCCAGCAGCATTAGCGGGGGATACGAGCAGTACTTC. This translates into CASSISGGYEQYF.

The rearrangement uses TRBV5-5 and TRBJ2-3; weak D call: TRBD2 (5 bases). This CDR3 has 15 residues. Trimming cost V 4 bases and J 1 base, with 13 bases left between them. Germline V CDR1 and CDR2: SGHKS, YYEKEE (reference sequence). CDR3 amino acids: CASSPPRTGTDTQYF. The DNA of the CDR3 is TGTGCCAGCAGCCCTCCAAGGACTGGCACAGATACGCAGTATTTT.

J is TRBJ1-3 and V is TRBV18, with D tentatively TRBD1 (5 bases). The germline CDR1 and CDR2 sequences are KGHSH and LQKENI. V lost 3 bases and J 8 bases, leaving 17 bases between the germline ends. The CDR3 is 15 residues long. CDR3 residues: CASSPIGTGGDTIYF. CDR3 DNA: TGTGCCAGCTCACCGATCGGGACGGGAGGGGACACCATATATTTT.

The V and J genes are TRBV7-9 and TRBJ2-3; D call uncertain. Per the germline V gene, CDR1 is SEHNR and CDR2 is FQNEAQ (reference sequence). The ends were cut back, 3 bases at V and 10 bases at J, with 17 bases in the middle. CDR3 size: 14 residues. The CDR3, as DNA: TGTGCCAGCAGCTTGGGTCCGGGCTCCACATCGCAGTATTTT. Its translation is CASSLGPGSTSQYF.

The V gene is TRBV13, the J gene TRBJ2-3; maybe TRBD1 (5 bases). The V end was cut by 6 bases, the J end by 1 base, with 5 bases between. The CDR3 runs to 12 residues. CDR1 is PRHDT, CDR2 FYEKMQ, per germline (reference sequence). CDR3 sequence reads: CASRTGTDTQYF. CDR3 sequence (DNA): TGTGCCAGCAGGACAGGCACAGATACGCAGTATTTT.

This chain joins TRBV2 and TRBJ1-3; tentative D call: TRBD1 (6 bases). The CDR3 runs 14 residues. The V end lost 11 bases, the J end lost 0 bases, and 14 bases lay between the germline ends. Germline loops: CDR1 SNHLY, CDR2 FYNNEI. This chain's CDR3 is CAGGPANSGNTIYF. Here the CDR3 DNA reads TGTGCCGGGGGCCCAGCTAACTCTGGAAACACCATATATTTT.

V is TRBV12-5 and J is TRBJ2-7; unclear D gene. The CDR3 covers 19 residues. Germline loops: CDR1 LGHNT, CDR2 FRNRAP. Trimming took 2 bases from V and 6 from J, leaving 29 bases between them. The DNA for the CDR3 is TGTGCTAGTGGTTTGTCCCCGGTCGGGCTAGATCATTTGGTCGGCGAGCAGTACTTC. Translated, it gives CASGLSPVGLDHLVGEQYF.

The chain couples TRBV5-4 to TRBJ1-4; 9 positions agree with TRBD1. Germline V gene lookup returns CDR1 SGHNT and CDR2 YYREEE (reference sequence). This CDR3 spans 17 amino acids. The trim removed 1 base at V and 0 bases at J, leaving 4 bases unmatched. The CDR3 DNA sequence: TGTGCCAGCAGCTTGAGGACAGGGGCTACAACTAATGAAAAACTGTTTTTT. Translation: CASSLRTGATTNEKLFF. Looking up the rest from reference TRBV5-4 and TRBJ1-4 gives the full variable domain: ETGVTQSPTHLIKTRGQQVTLRCSSQSGHNTVSWYQQALGQGPQFIFQYYREEENGRGNFPPRFSGLQFPNYSSELNVNALELDDSALYLCASSLRTGATTNEKLFFGSGTQLSVL.